This T cell receptor (beta chain) was recorded in a study of T cell changes during pregnancy in multiple sclerosis. V trimming: 7 bases; J trimming: 8 bases; junction bases outside the gene matches: 12. The CDR3 is 15 amino acids. The germline CDR1 and CDR2 sequences are SQVTM and ANQGSEA. This table comes from immunoSEQ multiplex PCR, and its TCRdb copy is limited to in-frame clones, with some not included. This sample has 35,000 to 50,000 clones, with about nine tenths found just once. Sequences were derived from CD4+ T cells from peripheral blood mononuclear cells, sampled in the first trimester of pregnancy. The receptor was derived from a female donor with multiple sclerosis, enrolled in a pregnancy study. The gene calls are TRBV29-1 and TRBJ2-1; 12 bases line up with TRBD2. The DNA of the CDR3 is TGCAGCGCCTCCAGGACTAGCGGGATGGTCCATGAGCAGTTCTTC. Protein product: CSASRTSGMVHEQFF.